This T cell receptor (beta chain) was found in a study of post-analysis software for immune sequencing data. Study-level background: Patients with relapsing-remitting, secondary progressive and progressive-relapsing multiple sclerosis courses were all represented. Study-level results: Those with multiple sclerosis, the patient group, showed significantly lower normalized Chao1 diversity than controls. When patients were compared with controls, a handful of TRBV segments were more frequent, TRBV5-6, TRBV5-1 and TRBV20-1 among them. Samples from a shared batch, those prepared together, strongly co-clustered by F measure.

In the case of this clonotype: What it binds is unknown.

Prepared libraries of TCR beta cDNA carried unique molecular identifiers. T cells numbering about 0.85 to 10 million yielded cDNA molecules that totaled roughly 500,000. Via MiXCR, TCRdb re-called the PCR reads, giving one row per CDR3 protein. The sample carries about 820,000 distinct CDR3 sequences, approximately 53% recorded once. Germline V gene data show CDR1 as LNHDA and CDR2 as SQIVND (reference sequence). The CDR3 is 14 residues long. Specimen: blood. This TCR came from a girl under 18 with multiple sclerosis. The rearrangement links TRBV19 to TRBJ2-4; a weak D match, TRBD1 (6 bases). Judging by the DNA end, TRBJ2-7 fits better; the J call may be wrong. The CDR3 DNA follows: TGTGCCAGTAACGCCGGGACATTCTTCGACGAGCAGTACTTC. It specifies CASNAGTFFDEQYF.